These 2 T cell receptor beta chains originate from one sample sequenced in a study of blood T cell repertoires in COVID-19 (dated by TCRdb to the early 2020s). Library method: the immunoSEQ multiplex PCR assay. TCRdb holds this immuneACCESS table with in-frame rearrangements only. Some clones are missing; in checked studies, unresolved V genes explain under half, and the rest has no known cause. This sample lists over 250,000 clones; around 90% were detected once. The ten largest clonotypes hold 2.5% to 3% of the sample. The source material was peripheral blood. The source is a young adult with COVID-19, enrolled during active disease.

This chain joins TRBV28 and TRBJ1-6, with D perhaps matching TRBD1 (6 bases). Germline V CDR1 and CDR2: MDHEN, SYDVKM. The V end lost 1 base, the J end lost 6 bases, and 16 bases lay between the germline ends. CDR3 length: 17 amino acids. The CDR3 sequence is CASSLSDSYRTNSPLHF. The CDR3 DNA reads as TGTGCCAGCAGTTTATCGGACAGCTACCGTACTAATTCACCCCTCCACTTT.

The table lists this clone with a count of one. V and J are TRBV13 and TRBJ2-2, with TRBD1 as a possible D gene (5 bases). The CDR3 consists of 15 residues. The germline CDR1 and CDR2 sequences are PRHDT and FYEKMQ (reference sequence). V lost 2 bases, J lost 0 bases, and 7 bases lay in between. This chain's CDR3 is CASSLQGPNTGELFF. The CDR3 DNA is TGTGCCAGCAGCTTACAGGGCCCGAACACCGGGGAGCTGTTTTTT.